A single sample is the source of the 3 T cell receptor beta chains below, sequenced in a study of cytomegalovirus exposure and HLA in healthy donors. PCR employed 60 Vbeta and 13 Jbeta primers. Repertoires were generated with immunoSEQ multiplex PCR, while TCRdb's copy carries only in-frame clones and drops some. The table includes approximately 200,000 clones, 75% to 85% detected once. The material sequenced was PBMCs. These TCRs come from a girl aged 10-17 years in good health and CMV-seronegative.

This chain uses TRBV5-1 with TRBJ2-1; 8 bases are a match to TRBD2. CDR1 is SGHRS, CDR2 YFSETQ, per germline. The length of the CDR3 is 15 residues. J gave up 0 bases and V 4 bases, and 3 bases lay outside the gene matches. This CDR3 reads CASSPSGGSYNEQFF. The CDR3 region has the DNA TGCGCCAGCAGCCCAAGCGGGGGCTCCTACAATGAGCAGTTCTTC.

The chain joins TRBV18 to TRBJ2-1; 14 bases are a match to TRBD2. Germline V CDR1 and CDR2: KGHSH, LQKENI. There are 16 residues in the CDR3. The junction had 7 bases not matched to a gene; V was cut back by 0 bases and J by 12 bases. The CDR3 DNA follows: TGTGCCAGCTCACCACCGGGACTAGCGGGAGTTCCAGGGCAGTTCTTC. It translates to CASSPPGLAGVPGQFF.

The chain joins TRBV28 to TRBJ1-2; a possible D gene is TRBD1 (5 bases). The CDR3 loop spans 13 amino acids. Germline CDR1 reads MDHEN; CDR2 reads SYDVKM. Trimming took off 7 bases at V and 7 bases at J, with 16 bases between the two ends. CDR3 sequence: CASKGGDWGGYTF. The CDR3 region has the DNA TGTGCCAGCAAAGGAGGGGATTGGGGTGGCTACACCTTC.